The T cell receptor beta chain described here comes from a study of T cells in Graves' hyperthyroidism and ophthalmopathy. The wider study: Peripheral blood was drawn at first diagnosis, prior to all treatment.

This clonotype was counted many times. This CDR3 spans 15 amino acids. Per germline, CDR1 SGHRS and CDR2 YFSETQ. J gave up 4 bases and V 4 bases, and 5 bases lay outside the gene matches. Uncontrolled infection, other autoimmune disease, pregnancy or lactation led to exclusion. Diagnostic decisions used clinical symptoms, serum thyroxine and TRAb, thyroid ultrasound and orbital computed tomography. Amplification yielded TCR beta CDR3 regions, with RNA transcripts as the source. The HTBI primer set drove a first-round RT-PCR of the TCR CDR3. In TCRdb, the multiplex PCR reads were re-called with MiXCR into one record per CDR3 protein. This sample has 450,000 to 600,000 distinct CDR3 sequences, with 20% found just once.

V and J are TRBV5-1 and TRBJ2-2; 9 bases map to TRBD1. The origin of this receptor is a middle-aged man with Graves' ophthalmopathy. Material: blood. The CDR3 DNA sequence: TGCGCCAGCAGCACAAGACAGGGGGTCACCGGGGAGCTGTTTTTT. This encodes CASSTRQGVTGELFF.